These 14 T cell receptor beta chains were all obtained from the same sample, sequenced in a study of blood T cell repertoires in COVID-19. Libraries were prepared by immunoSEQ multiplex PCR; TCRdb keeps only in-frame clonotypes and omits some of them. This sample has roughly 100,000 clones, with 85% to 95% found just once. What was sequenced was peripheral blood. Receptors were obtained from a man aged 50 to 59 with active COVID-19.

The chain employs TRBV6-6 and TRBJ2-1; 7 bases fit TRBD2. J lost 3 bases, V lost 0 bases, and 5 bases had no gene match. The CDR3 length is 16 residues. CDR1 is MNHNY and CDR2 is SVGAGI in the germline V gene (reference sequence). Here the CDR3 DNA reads TGTGCCAGCAGTTACTCCGGCGGGAGAAACTACAATGAGCAGTTCTTC. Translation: CASSYSGGRNYNEQFF.

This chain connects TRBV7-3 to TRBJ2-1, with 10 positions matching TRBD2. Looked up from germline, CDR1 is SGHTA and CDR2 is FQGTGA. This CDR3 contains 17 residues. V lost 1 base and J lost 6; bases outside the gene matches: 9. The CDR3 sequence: CASSLMASGSGGNEQFF. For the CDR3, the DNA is TGTGCCAGCAGCTTAATGGCTAGCGGGAGTGGTGGCAATGAGCAGTTCTTC. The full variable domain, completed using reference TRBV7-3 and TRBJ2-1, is GAGVSQTPSNKVTEKGKYVELRCDPISGHTALYWYRQSLGQGPEFLIYFQGTGAADDSGLPNDRFFAVRPEGSVSTLKIQRTERGDSAVYLCASSLMASGSGGNEQFFGPGTRLTVL.

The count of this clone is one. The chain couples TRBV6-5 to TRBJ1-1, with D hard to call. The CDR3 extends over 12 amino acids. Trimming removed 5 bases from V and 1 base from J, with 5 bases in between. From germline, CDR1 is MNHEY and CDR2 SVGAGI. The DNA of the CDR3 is TGTGCCAGCAGTCGAGGGAACACTGAAGCTTTCTTT. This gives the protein CASSRGNTEAFF.

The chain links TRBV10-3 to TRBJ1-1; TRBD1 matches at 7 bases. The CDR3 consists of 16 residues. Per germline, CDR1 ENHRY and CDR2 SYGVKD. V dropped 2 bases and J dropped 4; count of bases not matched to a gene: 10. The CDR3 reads CAISEVDRVELTEAFF. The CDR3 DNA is TGTGCCATCAGTGAGGTTGACAGGGTTGAACTCACTGAAGCTTTCTTT.

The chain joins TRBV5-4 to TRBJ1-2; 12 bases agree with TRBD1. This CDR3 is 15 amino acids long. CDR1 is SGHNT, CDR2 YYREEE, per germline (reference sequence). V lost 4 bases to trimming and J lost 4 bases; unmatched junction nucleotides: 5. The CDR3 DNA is TGTGCCAGCAGCGGGGGGACAGGGGGCCCCTATGGCTACACCTTC. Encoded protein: CASSGGTGGPYGYTF.

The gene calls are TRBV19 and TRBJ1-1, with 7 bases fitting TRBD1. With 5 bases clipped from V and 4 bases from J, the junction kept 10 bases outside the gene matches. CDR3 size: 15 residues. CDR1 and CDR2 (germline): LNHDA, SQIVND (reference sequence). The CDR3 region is CASSLATGFATEAFF. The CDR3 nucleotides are TGTGCCAGTAGTCTCGCGACAGGGTTTGCCACTGAAGCTTTCTTT.

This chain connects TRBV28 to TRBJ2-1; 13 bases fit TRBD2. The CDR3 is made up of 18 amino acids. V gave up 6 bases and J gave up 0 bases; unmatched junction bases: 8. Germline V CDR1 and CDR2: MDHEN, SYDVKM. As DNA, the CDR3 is TGTGCCAGCAGCCAAACTAGCGGGAGGGTCGGCTCCTACAATGAGCAGTTCTTC. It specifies CASSQTSGRVGSYNEQFF.

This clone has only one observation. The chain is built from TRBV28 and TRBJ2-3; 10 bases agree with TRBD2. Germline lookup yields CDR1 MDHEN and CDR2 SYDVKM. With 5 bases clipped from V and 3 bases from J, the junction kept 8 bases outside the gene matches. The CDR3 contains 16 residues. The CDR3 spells CASSPPGLAVTDTQYF. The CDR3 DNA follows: TGTGCCAGCAGTCCCCCCGGACTAGCGGTGACAGATACGCAGTATTTT.

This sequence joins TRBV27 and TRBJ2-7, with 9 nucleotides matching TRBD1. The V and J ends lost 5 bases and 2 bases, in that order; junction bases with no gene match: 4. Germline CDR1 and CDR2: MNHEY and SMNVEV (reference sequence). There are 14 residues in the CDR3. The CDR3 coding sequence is TGTGCCAGCAGTGACAGGGGGGGGGCCTACGAGCAGTACTTC. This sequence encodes CASSDRGGAYEQYF.

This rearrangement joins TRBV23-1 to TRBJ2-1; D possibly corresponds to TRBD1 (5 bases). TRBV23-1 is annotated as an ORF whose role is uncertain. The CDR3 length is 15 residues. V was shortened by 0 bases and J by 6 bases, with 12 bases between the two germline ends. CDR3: CASSQSDRGLNEQFF. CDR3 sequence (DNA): TGCGCCAGCAGTCAATCCGACAGAGGTCTCAATGAGCAGTTCTTC.

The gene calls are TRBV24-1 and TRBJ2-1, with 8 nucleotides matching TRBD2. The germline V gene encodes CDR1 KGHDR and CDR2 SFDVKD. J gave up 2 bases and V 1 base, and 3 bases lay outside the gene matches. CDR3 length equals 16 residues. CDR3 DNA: TGTGCCACCAGTGATTTCCAGCGGGAGCCCTACAATGAGCAGTTCTTC. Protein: CATSDFQREPYNEQFF.

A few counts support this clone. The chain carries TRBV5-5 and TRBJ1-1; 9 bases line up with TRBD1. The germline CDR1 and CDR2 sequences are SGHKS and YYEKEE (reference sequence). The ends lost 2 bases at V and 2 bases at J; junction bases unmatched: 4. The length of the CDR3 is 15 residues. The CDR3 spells CASSFGTGRNTEAFF. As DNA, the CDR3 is TGTGCCAGCAGCTTCGGGACAGGGCGCAACACTGAAGCTTTCTTT.

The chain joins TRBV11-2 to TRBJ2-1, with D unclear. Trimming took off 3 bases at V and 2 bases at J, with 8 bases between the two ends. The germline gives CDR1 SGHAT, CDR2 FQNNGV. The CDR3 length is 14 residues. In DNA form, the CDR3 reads TGTGCCAGCAGCTTTGGGCAAACCTACAATGAGCAGTTCTTC. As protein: CASSFGQTYNEQFF.

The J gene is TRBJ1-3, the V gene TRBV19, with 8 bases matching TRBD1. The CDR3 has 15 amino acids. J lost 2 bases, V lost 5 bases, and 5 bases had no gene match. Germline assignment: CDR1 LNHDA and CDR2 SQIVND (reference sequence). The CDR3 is CASSFQGAPGNTIYF. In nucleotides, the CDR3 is TGTGCCAGTAGTTTCCAGGGGGCGCCTGGAAACACCATATATTTT.